Listed here are 6 T cell receptor beta chains from one sample, sequenced in a study of T cells in Graves' hyperthyroidism and ophthalmopathy (dated by TCRdb to the late 2010s). The library was prepared using multiplex PCR. Instrument used: Illumina HiSeq 2000. Amplification of TCR beta CDR3 regions was carried out from RNA transcripts. The first round of RT-PCR for the TCR CDR3 was performed with the HTBI primer set and the Qiagen OneStep RT-PCR kit. TCRdb reran the public reads through fastp at Q25 and MiXCR, keeping productive beta chains. Records with the same CDR3 protein are collapsed into one entry carrying the most frequent genes and DNA. The sample includes hundreds of thousands of distinct CDR3 sequences, with around a sixth observed a single time. The ten biggest clones cover over 15% of the sample. Sequenced: blood. All receptors derive from a woman between 45 and 65 years old with Graves' hyperthyroidism that later progressed to Graves' ophthalmopathy.

This clonotype has a count of ten or more. V usage is TRBV18 and J usage is TRBJ1-1; D uncertain. The CDR3 contains 14 residues. Deletions cut 2 bases from V and 0 bases from J, with 7 bases between. Germline V CDR1 and CDR2: KGHSH, LQKENI. The CDR3 DNA sequence: TGTGCCAGCTCACCATCGCCGGTGAACACTGAAGCTTTCTTT. Translation: CASSPSPVNTEAFF. Full variable domain (missing parts from reference TRBV18 and TRBJ1-1): NAGVMQNPRHLVRRRGQEARLRCSPMKGHSHVYWYRQLPEEGLKFMVYLQKENIIDESGMPKERFSAEFPKEGPSILRIQQVVRGDSAAYFCASSPSPVNTEAFFGQGTRLTVV.

This clonotype appeared many times. J is TRBJ1-2 and V is TRBV12-3 or TRBV12-4; D uncertain. The CDR3 loop spans 11 amino acids. V was pared by 1 base and J by 10 bases, with 7 bases between. CDR3 bases: TGTGCCAGCAGTTTAGGCGGCGACTACACCTTC. The encoded protein is CASSLGGDYTF.

This clonotype was picked up many times. The chain couples TRBV5-1 to TRBJ2-3; 7 bases map to TRBD2. The V segment lost 0 bases and the J segment 6 bases; nucleotides outside the gene matches: 4. The germline gives CDR1 SGHRS, CDR2 YFSETQ. The CDR3 has 14 amino acids. The CDR3 reads CASSLASGADTQYF. DNA for the CDR3: TGCGCCAGCAGCTTGGCAAGCGGGGCTGATACGCAGTATTTT.

There are many counts of this clonotype. This sequence joins TRBV6-1 and TRBJ2-5; D unclear. CDR1 and CDR2 from the germline V gene are MNHNS and SASEGT. CDR3 size: 16 residues. V lost 4 bases, J lost 4 bases, and 19 bases lay in between. CDR3 sequence: CASSVQYALELETQYF. CDR3 DNA: TGTGCCAGCAGTGTGCAATATGCCCTCGAACTAGAGACCCAGTACTTC.

This clonotype appeared many times. The genes are TRBV11-2 and TRBJ2-1; D may be TRBD1 or TRBD2 (5 bases each). V dropped 6 bases and J dropped 6 bases, with 18 bases sitting between them. The CDR3 sequence is 15 residues long. Germline assignment: CDR1 SGHAT and CDR2 FQNNGV. The CDR3 reads CASSPPGPTPNEQFF. The CDR3 DNA is TGTGCCAGCAGTCCGCCGGGACCCACCCCCAATGAGCAGTTCTTC.

This clonotype was counted a few times. The rearrangement uses TRBV7-3 and TRBJ1-5; D is unclear. V lost 1 base and J lost 1, with 14 bases in between. The CDR3 totals 17 residues. CDR1 and CDR2 from the germline V gene are SGHTA and FQGTGA. CDR3 nucleotide sequence: TGTGCCAGCAGCTTAAGGTTAATATTACGAAGCAATCAGCCCCAGCATTTT. Protein product: CASSLRLILRSNQPQHF.